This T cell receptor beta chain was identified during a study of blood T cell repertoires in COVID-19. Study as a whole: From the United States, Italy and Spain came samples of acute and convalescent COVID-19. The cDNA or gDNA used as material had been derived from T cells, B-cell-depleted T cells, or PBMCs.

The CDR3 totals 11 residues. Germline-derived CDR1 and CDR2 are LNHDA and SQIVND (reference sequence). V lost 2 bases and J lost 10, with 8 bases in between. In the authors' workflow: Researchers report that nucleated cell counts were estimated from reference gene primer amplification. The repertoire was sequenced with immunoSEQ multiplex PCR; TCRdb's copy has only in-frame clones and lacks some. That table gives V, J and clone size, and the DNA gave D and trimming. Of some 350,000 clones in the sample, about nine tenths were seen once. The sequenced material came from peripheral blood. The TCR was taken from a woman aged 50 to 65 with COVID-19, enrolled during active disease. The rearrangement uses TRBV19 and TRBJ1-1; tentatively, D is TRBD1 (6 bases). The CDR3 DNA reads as TGTGCCAGTAGTATACAGGGGAGAGCTTTCTTT. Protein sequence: CASSIQGRAFF.